The clone carrying this T cell receptor beta chain came up a few times. The antigen is undetermined. These data come from a study of T-cell memory formation after mild COVID-19. Study summary: TCR clusters were largely donor specific.

Study-level results: Clones that contracted from day 15 to 85 had balanced CD4/CD8; later expanders were CD4+ biased. Certain responding clones were present in pre-infection memory, suggesting participation of cross-reactive memory.

V lost 4 bases and J 2 bases, leaving 12 bases between the germline ends. In germline, CDR1 is SQVTM, CDR2 ANQGSEA. This CDR3 comprises 13 residues. TCRdb processed the 5' RACE reads anew with MiXCR; each CDR3 protein has one entry. This sample has 250,000 to 300,000 distinct CDR3 sequences, with under 20% found just once. Sample: PBMCs or a T cell subset sorted from them (not recorded which). The receptor was isolated from a man between 18 and 35 years old who had mild COVID-19 (a few samples of this study predate the infection). Cell type and time point are not known. The J gene is TRBJ2-7, the V gene TRBV29-1, with D maybe TRBD1 (6 bases). The CDR3 DNA is TGCAGCGTTGTTCAGGGGCCAACCTACGAGCAGTACTTC. Translation gives CSVVQGPTYEQYF.